Below are 9 T cell receptor beta chains sequenced from a single sample in a study of blood T cells in healthy people across ages. The use of a sample-barcoded 5' primer and a J-beta primer mix characterized a second PCR of about 7 to 12 cycles. TCRdb reanalysed the 5' RACE reads using MiXCR and keeps one entry per CDR3 protein. The data show around 940,000 distinct CDR3 sequences, with about 53% seen just once and about 21% held by the top ten. Sample: blood. The source is a woman aged 55-69 years in good health.

The V and J genes are TRBV20-1 and TRBJ1-5; D ambiguous. The V end lost 1 base, the J end lost 7 bases, and 14 bases lay between the germline ends. Germline-derived CDR1 and CDR2 are DFQATT and SNEGSKA (reference sequence). The CDR3 spans 14 residues. The CDR3 DNA reads TGCAGTGCTAGAGGTGGGAGGGTTGGCCAGCCCCAGCATTTT. Encoded protein: CSARGGRVGQPQHF.

This chain links TRBV20-1 with TRBJ2-5; 7 nucleotides line up with TRBD2. CDR3 length: 15 residues. J lost 2 bases, V lost 6 bases, and 12 bases had no gene match. The V gene's germline CDR1 is DFQATT and CDR2 SNEGSKA (reference sequence). CDR3 sequence: CSAVERDVWQETQYF. The CDR3 DNA follows: TGCAGTGCAGTGGAGCGGGATGTGTGGCAAGAGACCCAGTACTTC.

J is TRBJ2-1 and V is TRBV29-1; D gene ambiguous. In germline, CDR1 is SQVTM, CDR2 ANQGSEA. CDR3 length: 12 residues. Trimming removed 7 bases from V and 3 bases from J, with 10 bases in between. This CDR3 reads CSAVENYNEQFF. Written as DNA, the CDR3 is TGCAGCGCTGTGGAGAACTACAATGAGCAGTTCTTC.

This clonotype has only a few counts. The chain uses TRBV7-2 and TRBJ2-3; 10 bases match TRBD1. CDR1 is SGHTA and CDR2 is FQGNSA in the germline V gene. The CDR3 has 14 amino acids. J gave up 6 bases and V 5 bases, and 5 bases lay outside the gene matches. CDR3 loop: CASSPDRGLDTQYF. As DNA, the CDR3 is TGTGCCAGCAGCCCCGACAGGGGGCTTGATACGCAGTATTTT.

As regards this clonotype: An end of the junction differs from the germline gene, which may be a read error. The chain has TRBV7-6 and TRBJ2-3; TRBD2 aligns across 9 bases. Germline V lookup: CDR1 SGHVS, CDR2 FNYEAQ. CDR3 size: 15 residues. This chain's CDR3 is CASSLIAGEGDAQYF. The CDR3 coding sequence is TGTGCCAGCAGCTTGATAGCGGGAGAAGGAGATGCGCAGTATTTT.

This clonotype came up a few times. The rearrangement links TRBV4-2 to TRBJ2-7; TRBD2 matches at 11 bases. Per the germline V gene, CDR1 is LGHNA and CDR2 is YNFKEQ. The CDR3 length is 18 residues. V dropped 3 bases and J dropped 2; count of bases not matched to a gene: 12. This CDR3 reads CASSHPSGLAEFTYEQYF. The CDR3 region has the DNA TGTGCCAGCAGCCACCCTTCGGGACTAGCGGAATTCACCTACGAGCAGTACTTC.

This sequence joins TRBV6-5 and TRBJ2-7; D gene uncertain. This CDR3 is built from 17 residues. Germline CDR1 reads MNHEY; CDR2 reads SVGAGI. Trimming removed 0 bases at V and 2 bases at J, with 17 bases between. CDR3 nucleotides: TGTGCCAGCAGTTACTCGAGGCAGAGCAACTACCCCTACGAGCAGTACTTC. This sequence encodes CASSYSRQSNYPYEQYF.

This clonotype has only one observation. This CDR3 reads CASSLEGLAGGHYEQYF. The CDR3 DNA is TGCGCCAGCAGCTTGGAGGGGCTAGCGGGAGGGCACTACGAGCAGTACTTC. The rearrangement links TRBV5-1 to TRBJ2-7, with 12 nucleotides matching TRBD2. The V gene end was trimmed by 0 bases and the J gene end by 3 bases; junction bases not matched to a gene: 7. The CDR3 extends over 17 amino acids. Per germline, CDR1 SGHRS and CDR2 YFSETQ.

Turning to this clonotype: A clone one base away is much larger, so this may be a read error. This sequence joins TRBV20-1 and TRBJ2-3; 8 bases align to TRBD2. Germline CDR1 DFQATT, CDR2 SNEGSKA (reference sequence). The CDR3 consists of 13 residues. J lost 1 base, V lost 4 bases, and 1 base had no gene match. CDR3 DNA: TGCAGTGCTATGACTAGCGGCACAGATACGCAGTATTTT. It yields the protein CSAMTSGTDTQYF.